This T cell receptor (beta chain) was recorded in a study of technical replicates of blood from several donors. The CDR3 is 14 amino acids. The germline gives CDR1 MGHRA, CDR2 YSYEKL. Losses at the gene ends were 3 bases for V and 2 bases for J; bases not matched to a gene: 3. The table came from immunoSEQ multiplex PCR; TCRdb's copy has only in-frame clones and leaves some out. The sample consists of tens of thousands of clones, 75% to 95% of them appearing once. The V gene is TRBV4-1, the J gene TRBJ1-2, with 7 nucleotides matching TRBD1. Sample: T cells isolated from PBMCs. The clonotype originates from a human donor in good health. Some clones in this sample may be carry-over from other donors' samples. In DNA form, the CDR3 reads TGCGCCAGCAGCCATGAACAGGGGAACTATGGCTACACCTTC. Protein product: CASSHEQGNYGYTF.